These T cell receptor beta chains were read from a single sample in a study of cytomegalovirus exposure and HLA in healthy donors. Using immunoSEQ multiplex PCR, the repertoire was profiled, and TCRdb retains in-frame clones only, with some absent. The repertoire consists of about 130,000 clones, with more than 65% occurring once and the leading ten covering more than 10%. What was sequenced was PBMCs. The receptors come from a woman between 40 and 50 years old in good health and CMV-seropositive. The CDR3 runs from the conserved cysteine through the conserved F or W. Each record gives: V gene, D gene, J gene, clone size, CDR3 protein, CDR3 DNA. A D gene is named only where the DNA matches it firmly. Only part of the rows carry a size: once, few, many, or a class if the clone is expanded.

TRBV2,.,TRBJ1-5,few,CASARDSNQPQHF,TGTGCCAGTGCGCGGGACAGCAATCAGCCCCAGCATTTT
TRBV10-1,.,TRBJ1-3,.,CASDDGDSGNAIYF,TGCGCCAGCGATGACGGTGACTCTGGAAACGCCATATATTTT
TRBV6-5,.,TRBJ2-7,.,CASSYWGGNEQYF,TGTGCCAGCAGTTACTGGGGGGGCAACGAGCAGTACTTC
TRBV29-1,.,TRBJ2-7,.,CSVFFGYEQYF,TGCAGCGTCTTCTTCGGGTACGAGCAGTACTTC
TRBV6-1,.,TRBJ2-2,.,CASSEWGGTGELFF,TGTGCCAGCAGTGAATGGGGCGGCACCGGGGAGCTGTTTTTT
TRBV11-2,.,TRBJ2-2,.,CASSLIPGATGELFF,TGTGCCAGCAGCTTAATACCAGGGGCGACCGGGGAGCTGTTTTTT
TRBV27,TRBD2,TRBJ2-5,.,CATRTSGQETQYF,TGTGCCACCCGGACTAGCGGACAAGAGACCCAGTACTTC
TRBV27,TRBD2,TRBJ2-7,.,CASSLGLAGGFGEQYF,TGTGCCAGCAGTCTCGGACTAGCGGGAGGGTTTGGCGAGCAGTACTTC
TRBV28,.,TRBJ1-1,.,CASSPGGAMNTEAFF,TGTGCCAGCAGTCCGGGCGGGGCCATGAACACTGAAGCTTTCTTT
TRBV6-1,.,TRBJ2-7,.,CASSDFTGGPYEQYF,TGTGCCAGCAGTGATTTTACCGGGGGGCCCTACGAGCAGTACTTC
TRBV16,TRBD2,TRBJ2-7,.,CASNQFGLAGPYEQYF,TGTGCCAGCAACCAATTCGGACTAGCGGGACCCTACGAGCAGTACTTC
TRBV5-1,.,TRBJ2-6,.,CASSPGQLNSGANVLTF,TGCGCCAGCAGCCCCGGACAGTTAAACTCTGGGGCCAACGTCCTGACTTTC
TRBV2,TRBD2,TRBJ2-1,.,CASGKILADYNEQFF,TGTGCCAGCGGAAAAATACTAGCGGACTACAATGAGCAGTTCTTC
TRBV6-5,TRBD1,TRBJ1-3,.,CASRGQGARGNTIYF,TGTGCCAGCAGGGGACAGGGGGCGAGAGGAAACACCATATATTTT
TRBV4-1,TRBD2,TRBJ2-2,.,CASSPKGGEGPDTGELFF,TGCGCCAGCAGCCCCAAAGGTGGGGAGGGCCCGGACACCGGGGAGCTGTTTTTT
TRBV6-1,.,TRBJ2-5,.,CASSTAGRRETQYF,TGTGCCAGCTCAACGGCGGGGCGGCGTGAGACCCAGTACTTC
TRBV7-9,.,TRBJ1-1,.,CASSLALGQRNTEAFF,TGTGCCAGCAGCTTAGCGCTGGGACAAAGGAACACTGAAGCTTTCTTT
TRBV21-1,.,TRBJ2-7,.,CASSFHRDRETKQYF,TGTGCCAGCAGCTTTCACCGGGACAGGGAGACGAAGCAGTACTTC
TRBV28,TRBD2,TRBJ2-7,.,CASSFITSGSYEQYF,TGTGCCAGCAGTTTTATTACTAGCGGGAGTTACGAGCAGTACTTC
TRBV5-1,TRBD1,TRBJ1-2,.,CASSGRTGGKGGYTF,TGCGCCAGCAGCGGCCGGACAGGGGGCAAGGGTGGCTACACCTTC
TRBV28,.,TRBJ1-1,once,CASSLWGEVTEAFF,TGTGCCAGCAGTTTATGGGGGGAGGTGACTGAAGCTTTCTTT
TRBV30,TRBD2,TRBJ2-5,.,CAWGLAGGIETQYF,TGTGCCTGGGGACTAGCGGGAGGAATAGAGACCCAGTACTTC
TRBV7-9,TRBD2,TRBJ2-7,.,CASSLAGLAPYEQYF,TGTGCCAGCAGCTTAGCGGGACTAGCTCCCTACGAGCAGTACTTC
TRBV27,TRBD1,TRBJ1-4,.,CASSSRQIQGELFF,TGTGCCAGCAGTTCCCGACAGATTCAGGGGGAACTGTTTTTT
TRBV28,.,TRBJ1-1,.,CASSFLPGQGNTEAFF,TGTGCCAGCAGTTTTCTGCCAGGGCAGGGAAACACTGAAGCTTTCTTT
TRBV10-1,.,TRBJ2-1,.,CASSGGDPYNEQFF,TGCGCCAGCAGTGGGGGAGACCCCTACAATGAGCAGTTCTTC
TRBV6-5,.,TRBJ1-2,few,CASTHLKVLGGYTF,TGTGCCAGCACCCACCTTAAAGTCCTGGGCGGCTACACCTTC
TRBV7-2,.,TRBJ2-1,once,CASSPGPGRGNNEQFF,TGTGCCAGCAGCCCCGGGCCCGGGCGGGGTAACAATGAGCAGTTCTTC
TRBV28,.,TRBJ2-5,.,CASSPIGGRKVQETQYF,TGTGCCAGCAGTCCAATAGGGGGACGCAAGGTCCAAGAGACCCAGTACTTC